The TCR beta chain under discussion was sequenced for a study of CD8 T cells in ankylosing spondylitis. Study-wide results and caveats: Relatively scarce in peripheral blood, disease-linked clones were CD8+.

TCRdb reprocessed the 5' RACE reads via MiXCR and lists one record per CDR3 protein. This table has roughly 280,000 distinct CDR3 sequences, 20% appearing once. Trimming cost V 2 bases and J 3 bases, with 8 bases left between them. This CDR3 comprises 14 residues. Germline V gene data show CDR1 as MNHEY and CDR2 as SVGEGT. A remark on this clonotype: Its antigen is unidentified.

This chain uses TRBV6-2 or TRBV6-3 with TRBJ2-1; D unresolved. Sequenced sample: blood, either unsorted or a sorted T cell fraction (not recorded which). The sequence derives from a male donor with ankylosing spondylitis or in good health (not recorded which). Written as DNA, the CDR3 is TGTGCCAGCAGTTACCTAGGGAACTACAATGAGCAGTTCTTC. It codes for CASSYLGNYNEQFF.